Below, one T cell receptor beta chain is given with its context. The antigen remains unidentified. These data come from a study of T cell repertoires in cytomegalovirus infection. Study details: It can be stated that public TCR beta signatures indicated CMV infection as well as a matching HLA type.

One entry per CDR3 protein results from TCRdb running MiXCR on the reads. Of hundreds of thousands of distinct CDR3 sequences detected, around a third appear once; the ten largest clones hold roughly 17%. Study results and limitations: There were carriers of CMV plus the relevant HLA, and cumulative public TCR beta family frequency identified them. Within the response measured ex vivo, HLA-C-restricted CMV-specific TCR beta clonotypes were dominant.

Sequenced here: cultured PBMCs, sampled from culture after CMV antigen stimulation. This TCR was sampled from a human donor in good health (CMV status not recorded). Some clones in this sample may be carry-over from other donors' samples.

Written as DNA, the CDR3 is TGTGCCAGCAGCCAAGTCTTGACAGGGGGTCGGAATGAGCAGTTCTTC. Translated, it gives CASSQVLTGGRNEQFF. The rearrangement uses TRBV3-1 and TRBJ2-1, with 9 bases matching TRBD1. The junction had 8 bases not matched to a gene; V was cut back by 1 base and J by 7 bases. Per germline, CDR1 LGHDT and CDR2 YNNKEL (reference sequence). This CDR3 is built from 16 residues.